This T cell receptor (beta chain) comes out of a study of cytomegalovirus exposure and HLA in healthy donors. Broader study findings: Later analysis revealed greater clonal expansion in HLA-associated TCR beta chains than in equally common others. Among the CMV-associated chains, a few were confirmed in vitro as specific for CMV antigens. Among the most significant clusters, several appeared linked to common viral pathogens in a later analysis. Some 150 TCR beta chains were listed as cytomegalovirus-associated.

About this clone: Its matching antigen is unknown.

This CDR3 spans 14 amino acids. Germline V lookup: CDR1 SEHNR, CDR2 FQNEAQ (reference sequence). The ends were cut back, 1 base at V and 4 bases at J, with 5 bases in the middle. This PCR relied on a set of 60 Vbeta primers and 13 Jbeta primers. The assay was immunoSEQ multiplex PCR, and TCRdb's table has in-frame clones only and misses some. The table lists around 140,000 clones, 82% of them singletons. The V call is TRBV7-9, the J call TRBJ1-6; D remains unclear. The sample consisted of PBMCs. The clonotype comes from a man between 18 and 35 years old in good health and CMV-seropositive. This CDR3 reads CASSLEQYNSPLHF. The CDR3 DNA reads TGTGCCAGCAGCTTAGAACAGTATAATTCACCCCTCCACTTT.